The 31 T cell receptor beta chains below were found in one sample sequenced in a study of blood T cell repertoires in COVID-19. Some clones are missing from TCRdb's copy, which holds only in-frame ones; the method was immunoSEQ multiplex PCR. Here the sample spans around 170,000 clones, 80% being singletons. Specimen: PBMCs or T cells enriched from blood (not recorded which). The receptors stem from a man aged 55-75 years who had been exposed to COVID-19.

The table lists this clone with a few counts. The chain carries TRBV29-1 and TRBJ1-1, with TRBD1 matching 7 bases. CDR3 length: 13 residues. Germline CDR1 is SQVTM and CDR2 is ANQGSEA. Trimming took 5 bases from V and 0 from J; bases not matched to a gene: 3. The CDR3 loop is CSVRDRLNTEAFF. CDR3 in DNA: TGCAGCGTTAGGGACAGACTGAACACTGAAGCTTTCTTT. Full variable domain (outside the CDR3, taken from reference TRBV29-1 and TRBJ1-1): SAVISQKPSRDICQRGTSLTIQCQVDSQVTMMFWYRQQPGQSLTLIATANQGSEATYESGFVIDKFPISRPNLTFSTLTVSNMSPEDSSIYLCSVRDRLNTEAFFGQGTRLTVV.

The CDR3 DNA reads as TGTGCCAGCAGTCCGATTCAGGGGGGGACAGGAAGCAATCAGCCCCAGCATTTT. It is translated as CASSPIQGGTGSNQPQHF. This chain connects TRBV27 to TRBJ1-5, with 8 bases identical to TRBD1. With V trimmed by 5 bases and J by 1 base, 13 bases remained unmatched. This CDR3 is built from 18 residues. The V gene's germline CDR1 is MNHEY and CDR2 SMNVEV (reference sequence).

The CDR3 spells CASSFGTNVVYEQYF. CDR3 DNA sequence: TGTGCCAGCAGCTTCGGGACTAATGTAGTGTACGAGCAGTACTTC. The rearrangement links TRBV5-8 to TRBJ2-7; TRBD2 aligns across 7 bases. This CDR3 contains 15 residues. V lost 2 bases to trimming and J lost 4 bases; unmatched junction nucleotides: 9. CDR1 SGHTS and CDR2 YDEGEE come from the germline V gene.

This clone was seen more than once but under ten times. V usage is TRBV30 and J usage is TRBJ1-1; 8 bases are shared with TRBD1. Looked up from germline, CDR1 is GTSNPN and CDR2 is SVGIG (reference sequence). The CDR3 totals 13 residues. The junction had 5 bases not matched to a gene; V was cut back by 3 bases and J by 5 bases. CDR3 nucleotides: TGTGCCTGGAGGAGACAGGGGCCAACTGAAGCTTTCTTT. It encodes CAWRRQGPTEAFF.

The gene calls are TRBV24-1 and TRBJ2-4, with D maybe TRBD2 (5 bases). Trimming removed 4 bases from V and 6 bases from J, with 12 bases in between. Looked up from germline, CDR1 is KGHDR and CDR2 is SFDVKD. The CDR3 totals 14 residues. The CDR3 here is CATSESGSTNIQYF. Here the CDR3 DNA reads TGTGCCACCAGTGAGAGCGGCTCGACAAACATTCAGTACTTC.

The chain joins TRBV27 to TRBJ1-5; 7 positions match TRBD1. CDR1 is MNHEY and CDR2 is SMNVEV in the germline V gene (reference sequence). V gave up 0 bases and J gave up 4 bases; unmatched junction bases: 0. The CDR3 has 14 amino acids. DNA for the CDR3: TGTGCCAGCAGTTTATCGACAGGGAATCAGCCCCAGCATTTT. Its protein is CASSLSTGNQPQHF.

The chain carries TRBV7-8 and TRBJ1-3, with a possible D match to TRBD1 (6 bases). The CDR3 consists of 16 residues. The germline V and J ends were trimmed by 4 bases and 0 bases, with 13 bases remaining between them. Germline V gene sequence: CDR1 SGHVS, CDR2 FQNEAQ. CDR3 nucleotide sequence: TGTGCCAGCAGCTACACCCGGGACATCTCTGGAAACACCATATATTTT. It encodes CASSYTRDISGNTIYF. The complete variable domain, with remaining parts taken from reference TRBV7-8 and TRBJ1-3, reads GAGVSQSPRYKVAKRGQDVALRCDPISGHVSLFWYQQALGQGPEFLTYFQNEAQLDKSGLPSDRFFAERPEGSVSTLKIQRTQQEDSAVYLCASSYTRDISGNTIYFGEGSWLTVV.

V and J are TRBV23-1 and TRBJ2-1; maybe TRBD2 (5 bases). TRBV23-1 carries the ORF label, with uncertain function. This CDR3 is built from 14 residues. V lost 9 bases to trimming and J lost 5 bases, with 17 bases between them. The CDR3 DNA sequence: TGCGCCAGGTCCGAGGGCCCTCGGAACAATGAGCAGTTCTTC. Its protein product is CARSEGPRNNEQFF.

This clone came up many times. V is TRBV30 and J is TRBJ1-5, with 9 positions matching TRBD1. After removal of 1 base from V and 6 bases from J, the junction contained 10 bases not matched to a gene. The V gene's germline CDR1 is GTSNPN and CDR2 SVGIG (reference sequence). The CDR3 consists of 16 residues. CDR3 DNA sequence: TGTGCCTGGAGTGCCCTACAGGGGGCGGCGGTTCAGCCCCAGCATTTT. This encodes CAWSALQGAAVQPQHF.

The chain links TRBV3-1 (or the pseudogene TRBV3-2) to TRBJ1-2; a weak D match, TRBD1 (6 bases). This CDR3 is 14 amino acids long. Germline CDR1 LGHDT, CDR2 YNNKEL (reference sequence). V lost 0 bases, J lost 4 bases, and 9 bases lay in between. The CDR3 loop is CASSQESRGYGYTF. The CDR3 nucleotides are TGTGCCAGCAGCCAAGAATCCAGGGGCTATGGCTACACCTTC.

The CDR3 loop reads CASSQDRGGSSYNEQFF. As DNA, the CDR3 is TGTGCCAGCAGCCAAGACCGCGGGGGGAGCTCCTACAATGAGCAGTTCTTC. The chain uses TRBV4-2 and TRBJ2-1, with 8 bases aligning to TRBD2. J lost 0 bases, V lost 0 bases, and 4 bases had no gene match. The CDR3 contains 17 residues. CDR1 is LGHNA and CDR2 is YNFKEQ in the germline V gene.

This clone occurred a few times. The gene calls are TRBV7-8 and TRBJ2-1, with D tentatively TRBD1 (6 bases). Looked up from germline, CDR1 is SGHVS and CDR2 is FQNEAQ. Trimming pared 7 bases from V and 0 bases from J, leaving 13 bases between. The CDR3 runs to 15 residues. The CDR3 nucleotides read TGTGCCAGCATTTCCCTAGGGGGCTCCTACAATGAGCAGTTCTTC. This sequence encodes CASISLGGSYNEQFF.

In this sample, this clone turned up a few times. The V gene is TRBV29-1, the J gene TRBJ1-2; 11 bases are shared with TRBD1. Trimming cost V 3 bases and J 7 bases; bases outside gene matches: 7. Germline V gives CDR1 SQVTM, CDR2 ANQGSEA. This CDR3 has 14 amino acids. The chain's CDR3 is CSVDHGQGARGYTF. The CDR3 nucleotides read TGCAGCGTTGATCATGGACAGGGGGCGCGTGGCTACACCTTC.

This rearrangement joins TRBV11-1 to TRBJ2-1; 9 bases fit TRBD2. Germline assignment: CDR1 SGHAT and CDR2 FQDESV (reference sequence). The CDR3 contains 16 residues. J was trimmed by 4 bases and V by 0 bases; bases with no gene match: 4. The DNA of the CDR3 is TGTGCCAGCAGCTTAGCCCGGCTAGCGGGGTACAATGAGCAGTTCTTC. Translation: CASSLARLAGYNEQFF.

This clone was detected only once. The V call is TRBV10-1, the J call TRBJ1-2; D gene unclear. This CDR3 contains 13 residues. The germline gives CDR1 WNHNN, CDR2 SYGVQD (reference sequence). Trimming cost V 3 bases and J 8 bases, with 13 bases left between them. CDR3 amino acids: CASSDRRDSGYTF. The CDR3 DNA sequence: TGCGCCAGCAGTGATAGACGAGATAGCGGCTACACCTTC.

This chain connects TRBV27 to TRBJ1-1, with no clear D. The CDR3 sequence is 14 residues long. Looked up from germline, CDR1 is MNHEY and CDR2 is SMNVEV (reference sequence). The ends were cut back, 3 bases at V and 1 base at J, with 9 bases in the middle. In DNA, the CDR3 is TGTGCCAGCAGTTTCCGAACAGAGAACACTGAAGCTTTCTTT. Translated: CASSFRTENTEAFF.

This chain connects TRBV6-5 to TRBJ1-3, with 8 bases identical to TRBD1. Germline trimming cut 6 bases from V and 3 bases from J; bases unmatched to any gene: 4. Germline CDR1 is MNHEY and CDR2 is SVGAGI. There are 14 residues in the CDR3. CDR3 loop: CASSRGQGGNTIYF. In DNA form, the CDR3 reads TGTGCCAGCAGCAGGGGGCAAGGTGGAAACACCATATATTTT.

This clone was seen more than once but under ten times. The rearrangement joins TRBV30 to TRBJ1-2; maybe TRBD1 (5 bases). CDR3 length: 12 residues. The V gene's germline CDR1 is GTSNPN and CDR2 SVGIG (reference sequence). The V gene lost 2 bases and the J gene lost 8 bases, with 12 bases spanning the gap. The CDR3 loop is CAWSPGGVGYTF. CDR3 nucleotide sequence: TGTGCCTGGAGTCCGGGGGGAGTGGGCTACACCTTC.

Only one count was recorded for this clone. This sequence joins TRBV27 and TRBJ2-7; TRBD2 agrees at 9 bases. Germline trimming cut 0 bases from V and 6 bases from J; bases unmatched to any gene: 9. Germline values: CDR1 MNHEY, CDR2 SMNVEV (reference sequence). This CDR3 spans 16 amino acids. The CDR3, as DNA: TGTGCCAGCAGTTTATCCCCTGGGACTAGCTCCCGCGAGCAGTACTTC. Its protein product is CASSLSPGTSSREQYF.

The V gene is TRBV7-8, the J gene TRBJ2-4, with TRBD2 identical over 8 bases. Per the germline V gene, CDR1 is SGHVS and CDR2 is FQNEAQ. Losses at the gene ends were 5 bases for V and 0 bases for J; bases not matched to a gene: 12. The CDR3 is made up of 18 amino acids. The CDR3 here is CASSRGMTSDLAKNIQYF. The CDR3 region has the DNA TGTGCCAGCAGCCGCGGAATGACTAGCGATTTAGCCAAAAACATTCAGTACTTC.

The chain has TRBV12-3 or TRBV12-4 and TRBJ1-4, with a possible D match to TRBD1 (5 bases). The V end lost 2 bases, the J end lost 7 bases, and 8 bases lay between the germline ends. This CDR3 is 13 amino acids long. The CDR3 nucleotides read TGTGCCAGCAGTTTATGGCAGGGTGAAAAACTGTTTTTT. Translation: CASSLWQGEKLFF.

Only a few counts were recorded for this clone. This chain connects TRBV24-1 to TRBJ1-2, with TRBD1 matching 7 bases. From germline, CDR1 is KGHDR and CDR2 SFDVKD. This CDR3 has 15 residues. Trimming took 3 bases from V and 7 from J; bases not matched to a gene: 10. The CDR3 coding sequence is TGTGCCACCAGTGATCCCACAGGGGATAGGGGTGGCTACACCTTC. Translation: CATSDPTGDRGGYTF.

V gene TRBV19 combines with J gene TRBJ2-1, with 10 bases that match TRBD2. In germline, CDR1 is LNHDA, CDR2 SQIVND (reference sequence). The CDR3 has 20 amino acids. V shed 0 bases and J 2 bases; nucleotides not matched to a gene: 13. The CDR3: CASSIDHGGSGRNPYNEQFF. The CDR3, as DNA: TGTGCCAGTAGTATAGATCACGGGGGTAGCGGGAGGAACCCCTACAATGAGCAGTTCTTC.

The chain uses TRBV5-4 and TRBJ2-3; D not resolved. CDR3 length equals 14 residues. Germline values: CDR1 SGHNT, CDR2 YYREEE (reference sequence). Trimming pared 0 bases from V and 7 bases from J, leaving 12 bases between. CDR3 bases: TGTGCCAGCAGCTTGGATCTATTTGCAAATACGCAGTATTTT. Amino acids: CASSLDLFANTQYF.

This chain connects TRBV25-1 to TRBJ2-7, with D uncertain. With 5 bases removed from V and 6 bases from J, the gap between germline ends came to 8 bases. Germline CDR1 MGHDK, CDR2 SYGVNS. The CDR3 length is 11 residues. CDR3 region: CASSLGSEQYF. In DNA form, the CDR3 reads TGTGCCAGCAGTCTGGGCAGCGAGCAGTACTTC.

The chain has TRBV30 and TRBJ1-4; D unresolved. The CDR3 covers 15 residues. The germline V and J ends were trimmed by 0 bases and 4 bases, with 12 bases remaining between them. Per germline, CDR1 GTSNPN and CDR2 SVGIG (reference sequence). CDR3 sequence reads: CAWSVSAQVNEKLFF. The CDR3 DNA reads as TGTGCCTGGAGTGTATCGGCGCAGGTTAATGAAAAACTGTTTTTT.

The rearrangement uses TRBV10-1 and TRBJ1-2; no reliable D call. Germline V gene sequence: CDR1 WNHNN, CDR2 SYGVQD (reference sequence). Trimming took off 2 bases at V and 5 bases at J, with 9 bases between the two ends. The CDR3 consists of 13 residues. Written as DNA, the CDR3 is TGCGCCAGCAGTGAGGCAGGCGGGTATGGCTACACCTTC. The encoded protein is CASSEAGGYGYTF.

V gene TRBV30 combines with J gene TRBJ2-5; D gene uncertain. Germline V CDR1 and CDR2: GTSNPN, SVGIG (reference sequence). The CDR3 totals 10 residues. The V gene lost 4 bases and the J gene lost 4 bases, with 4 bases spanning the gap. In nucleotides, the CDR3 is TGTGCCTGGATCGGAGAGACCCAGTACTTC. Translation gives CAWIGETQYF.

The sample holds one count of this clone. The rearrangement uses TRBV7-2 and TRBJ2-1, with 16 bases lining up with TRBD2. This CDR3 spans 17 amino acids. Germline CDR1 and CDR2: SGHTA and FQGNSA. J was trimmed by 10 bases and V by 5 bases; bases with no gene match: 11. DNA for the CDR3: TGTGCCAGCAGCCCCGCCCCCGGGACTAGCGGGAGGGTGGAGCAGTTCTTC. It encodes CASSPAPGTSGRVEQFF.

The chain recombines TRBV19 with TRBJ2-7; 9 positions match TRBD2. J gave up 1 base and V 6 bases, and 4 bases lay outside the gene matches. The CDR3 contains 14 residues. The germline V gene encodes CDR1 LNHDA and CDR2 SQIVND (reference sequence). CDR3 residues: CASSPSGTSYEQYF. CDR3 sequence (DNA): TGTGCCAGTAGCCCTAGCGGGACGTCCTACGAGCAGTACTTC.

The rearrangement joins TRBV6-5 to TRBJ2-7; D not resolved. CDR1 is MNHEY, CDR2 SVGAGI, per germline. This CDR3 has 14 residues. Trimming removed 8 bases at V and 0 bases at J, with 14 bases between. This CDR3 is CASHSSYSSYEQYF. DNA of the CDR3: TGTGCCAGCCACTCGTCATACAGCTCCTACGAGCAGTACTTC.